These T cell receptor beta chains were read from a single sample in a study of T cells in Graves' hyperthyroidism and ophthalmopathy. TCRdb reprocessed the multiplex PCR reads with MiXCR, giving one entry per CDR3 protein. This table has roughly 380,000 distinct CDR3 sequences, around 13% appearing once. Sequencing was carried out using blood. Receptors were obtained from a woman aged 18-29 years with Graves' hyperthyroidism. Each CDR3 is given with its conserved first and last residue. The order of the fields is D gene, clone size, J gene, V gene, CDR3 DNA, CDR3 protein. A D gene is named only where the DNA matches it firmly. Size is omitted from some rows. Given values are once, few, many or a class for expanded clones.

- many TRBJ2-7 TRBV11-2 TGTGCCAGCAGCTCGAGGTACGGTGGCTACGAGCAGTACTTC CASSSRYGGYEQYF
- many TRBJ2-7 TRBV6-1 TGTGCCAGCAGTCCCGGGGGGCTCGACGAGCAGTACTTC CASSPGGLDEQYF
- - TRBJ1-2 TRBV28 TGTGCCAGCAGTTACCAGAGGGATGGCTACACCTTC CASSYQRDGYTF
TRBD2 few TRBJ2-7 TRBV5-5 TGTGCCAGCAGCTACCTAGCGGAAGCCTACGAGCAGTACTTC CASSYLAEAYEQYF
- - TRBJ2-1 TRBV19 TGTGCCAGTAGTCCAGGACTAGAGCAGTTCTTC CASSPGLEQFF
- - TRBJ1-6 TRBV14 TGTGCCAGCAGCCAAGATTTGGTCGGGACCATCAATTCACCCCTCCACTTT CASSQDLVGTINSPLHF
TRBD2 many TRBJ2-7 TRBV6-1 TGTGCCAGCAGTGACCCACTAGCGGGAGCCGGGCAGTACTTC CASSDPLAGAGQYF
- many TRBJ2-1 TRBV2 TGTGCCAGCAGTGACGTCGGGATCTACAATGAGCAGTTCTTC CASSDVGIYNEQFF
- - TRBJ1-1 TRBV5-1 TGCGCCAGCAGCGGGGGCAGGGTGGGCACTGAAGCTTTCTTT CASSGGRVGTEAFF
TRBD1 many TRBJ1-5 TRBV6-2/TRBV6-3 TGTGCCAGCAGTCGGGACAGAGACCAGCCCCAGCATTTT CASSRDRDQPQHF
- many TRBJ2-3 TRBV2 TGTGCCAGCAGTGAAGCCCACGGGGATACGCAGTATTTT CASSEAHGDTQYF
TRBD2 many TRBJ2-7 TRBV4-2 TGTGCCAGCAGCCTCGGGGCGGGAGGTAACCCACGAGGATACGAGCAGTACTTC CASSLGAGGNPRGYEQYF
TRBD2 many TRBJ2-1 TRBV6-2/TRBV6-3 TGTGCCAGCAGTTATGTTCTGACTAGCGGCAACAATGAGCAGTTCTTC CASSYVLTSGNNEQFF
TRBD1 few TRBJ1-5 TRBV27 TGTGCCAGCAGCATTTCAGGGGGGAGCAATCAGCCCCAGCATTTT CASSISGGSNQPQHF